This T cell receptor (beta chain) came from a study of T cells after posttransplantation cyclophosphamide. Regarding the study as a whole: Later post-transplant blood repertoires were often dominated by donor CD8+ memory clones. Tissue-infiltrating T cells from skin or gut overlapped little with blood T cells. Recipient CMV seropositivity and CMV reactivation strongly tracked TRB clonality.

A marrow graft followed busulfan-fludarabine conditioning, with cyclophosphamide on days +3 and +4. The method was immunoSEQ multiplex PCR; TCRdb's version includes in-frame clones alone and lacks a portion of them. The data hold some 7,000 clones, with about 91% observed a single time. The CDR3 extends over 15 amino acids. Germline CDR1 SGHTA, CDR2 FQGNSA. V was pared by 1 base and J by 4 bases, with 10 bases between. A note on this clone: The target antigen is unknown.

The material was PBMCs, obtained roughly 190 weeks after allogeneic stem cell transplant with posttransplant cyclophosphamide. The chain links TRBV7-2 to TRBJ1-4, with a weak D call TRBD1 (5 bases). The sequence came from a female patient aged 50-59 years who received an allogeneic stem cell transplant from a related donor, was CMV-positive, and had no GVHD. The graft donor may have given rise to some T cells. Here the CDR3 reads CASSLEPRVNEKLFF. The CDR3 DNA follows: TGTGCCAGCAGCTTAGAGCCCAGGGTTAATGAAAAACTGTTTTTT.